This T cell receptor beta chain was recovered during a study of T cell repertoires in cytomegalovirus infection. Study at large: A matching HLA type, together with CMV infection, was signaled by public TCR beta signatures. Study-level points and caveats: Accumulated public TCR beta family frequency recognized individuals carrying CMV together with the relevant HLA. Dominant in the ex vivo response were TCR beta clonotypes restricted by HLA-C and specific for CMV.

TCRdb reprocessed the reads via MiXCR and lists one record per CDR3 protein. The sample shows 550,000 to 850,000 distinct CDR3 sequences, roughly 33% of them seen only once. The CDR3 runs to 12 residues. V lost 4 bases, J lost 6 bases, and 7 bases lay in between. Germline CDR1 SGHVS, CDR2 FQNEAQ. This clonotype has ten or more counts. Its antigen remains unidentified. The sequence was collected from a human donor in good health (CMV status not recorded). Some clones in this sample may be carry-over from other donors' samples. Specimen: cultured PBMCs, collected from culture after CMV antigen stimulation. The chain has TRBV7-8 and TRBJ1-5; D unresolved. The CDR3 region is CASSSLRQPQHF. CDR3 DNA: TGTGCCAGCAGCTCCTTGCGTCAGCCCCAGCATTTT.